A single TCR beta chain is shown here with its context. Its target is unknown. The data stem from a study of CD8 T cells in Susac syndrome. Study at large: Treatment at blood withdrawal was none, corticosteroids, or intravenous immunoglobulin alone in Susac syndrome patients.

When the RNA was reverse transcribed, random hexamers were used with an input of roughly 0.45 to 1 ug. TCRdb itself ran the immunoSEQ multiplex PCR reads through MiXCR, one entry per CDR3 protein. The sample yields hundreds of thousands of distinct CDR3 sequences, approximately 94% seen once. Study results and limitations: CD4+ T cell repertoires in Susac syndrome exhibited no evidence of clonal expansion.

V lost 0 bases and J lost 4, with 12 bases in between. The CDR3 consists of 15 residues. CDR1 is MNHEY and CDR2 is SVGAGI in the germline V gene. The chain is built from TRBV6-5 and TRBJ1-1; D gene ambiguous. The receptor was derived from a human donor with Susac syndrome. The sample consisted of CD4+ T cells from PBMCs. CDR3 sequence: CASSYSNPRTTEAFF. In DNA, the CDR3 is TGTGCCAGCAGTTACTCGAATCCCAGAACCACTGAAGCTTTCTTT.